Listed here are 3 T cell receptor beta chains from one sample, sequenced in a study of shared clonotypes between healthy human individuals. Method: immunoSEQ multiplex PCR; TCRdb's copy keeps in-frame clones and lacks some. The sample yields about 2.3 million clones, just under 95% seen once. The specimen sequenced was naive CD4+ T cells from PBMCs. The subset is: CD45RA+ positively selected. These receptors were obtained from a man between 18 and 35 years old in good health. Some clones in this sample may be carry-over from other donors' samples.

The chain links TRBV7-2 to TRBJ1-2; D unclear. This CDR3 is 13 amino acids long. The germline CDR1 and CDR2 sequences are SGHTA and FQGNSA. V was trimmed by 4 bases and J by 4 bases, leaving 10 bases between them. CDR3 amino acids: CASSSAGGYGYTF. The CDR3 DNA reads TGTGCCAGCAGCTCGGCGGGTGGCTATGGCTACACCTTC.

The CDR3 DNA follows: TGTGCCAGTAGTGCCACAGGGGGCGCGTTTTATGGCTACACCTTC. This translates into CASSATGGAFYGYTF. The V and J genes are TRBV19 and TRBJ1-2, with 9 bases identical to TRBD1. Trimming took 5 bases from V and 5 from J; bases not matched to a gene: 9. Germline V gene lookup returns CDR1 LNHDA and CDR2 SQIVND (reference sequence). The CDR3 length is 15 residues.

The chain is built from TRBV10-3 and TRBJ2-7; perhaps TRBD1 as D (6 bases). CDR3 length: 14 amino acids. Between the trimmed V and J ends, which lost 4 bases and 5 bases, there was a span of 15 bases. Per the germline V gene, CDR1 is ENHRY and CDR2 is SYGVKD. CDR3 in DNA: TGTGCCATCAGTGGTAATCAGGGGACGCACGAGCAGTACTTC. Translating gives CAISGNQGTHEQYF.